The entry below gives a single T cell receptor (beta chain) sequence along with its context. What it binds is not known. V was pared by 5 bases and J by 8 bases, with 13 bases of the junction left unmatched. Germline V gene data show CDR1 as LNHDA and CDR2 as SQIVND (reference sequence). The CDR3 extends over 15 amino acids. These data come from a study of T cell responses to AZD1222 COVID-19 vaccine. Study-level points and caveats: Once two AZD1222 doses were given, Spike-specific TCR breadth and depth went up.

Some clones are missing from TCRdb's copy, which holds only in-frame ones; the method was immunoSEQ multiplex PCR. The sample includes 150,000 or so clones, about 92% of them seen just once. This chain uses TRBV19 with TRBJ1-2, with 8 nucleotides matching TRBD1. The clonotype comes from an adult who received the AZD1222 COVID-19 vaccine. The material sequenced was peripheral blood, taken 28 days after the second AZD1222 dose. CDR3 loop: CASSPRGRGREGYTF. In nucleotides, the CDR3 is TGTGCCAGTAGTCCCCGGGGCAGGGGGCGGGAAGGCTACACCTTC.